Listed below are T cell receptor beta chains from one sample, sequenced in a study of cytomegalovirus exposure and HLA in healthy donors. The assay was immunoSEQ multiplex PCR, and TCRdb's table has in-frame clones only and misses some. The data show about 260,000 clones, approximately 84% seen once. Sequenced input: PBMCs. These receptors were collected from a woman aged 40 to 50 in good health and CMV-seropositive. Each CDR3 is given with its conserved first and last residue. The order of the fields is V gene, J gene, clone size, CDR3 protein. Some rows mark clone size as missing; the rest say once, few, many or name a class of expanded clone.

>TRBV27|TRBJ2-1|once
CASSTSGSSSYNEQFF
>TRBV10-3|TRBJ2-1|NA
CASVGSGSSYNEQFF
>TRBV10-3|TRBJ2-3|NA
CAISDGTNTDTQYF
>TRBV23-1|TRBJ2-4|NA
CASSHPRQDRGRNIQYF
>TRBV7-9|TRBJ2-7|NA
CASSSAGPSYEQYF
>TRBV7-2|TRBJ2-1|NA
CASSLVGTSGPYNEQFF
>TRBV5-1|TRBJ1-2|NA
CASSLQDSNYGYTF
>TRBV18|TRBJ1-3|NA
CASSALGGSGNTIYF
>TRBV10-3|TRBJ2-7|NA
CAISPQTVPSEQYF
>TRBV7-2|TRBJ2-5|NA
CASSHDRAQETQYF
>TRBV5-1|TRBJ2-2|NA
CASSLEGLNTGELFF
>TRBV7-8|TRBJ2-1|NA
CASSLGRAGGYNEQFF
>TRBV7-8|TRBJ2-5|NA
CASSQLPAGGRDQETKYF
>TRBV2|TRBJ2-3|NA
CASSEWQGSGRTDTQYF
>TRBV27|TRBJ2-7|NA
CASSLRGSIYEQYF
>TRBV2|TRBJ2-7|NA
CASSDEGYRVSSYEQYF
>TRBV18|TRBJ2-2|NA
CASSPGATPRSELFF
>TRBV27|TRBJ1-1|NA
CASSLGGNTEAFF
>TRBV7-8|TRBJ1-3|NA
CASSFLRGPSGNTIYF
>TRBV30|TRBJ1-5|NA
CAWTPGGGQPQHF
>TRBV9|TRBJ1-2|once
CASSVGGTGVGYTF
>TRBV2|TRBJ1-2|NA
CASSGQVAGGYTF
>TRBV18|TRBJ2-2|NA
CASSPQTLTGELFF
>TRBV18|TRBJ2-7|NA
CASSLTGGVYEQYF
>TRBV7-2|TRBJ2-5|NA
CASSLVARTETQETQYF
>TRBV7-2|TRBJ2-1|NA
CASSLFPPLAVSYNEQFF
>TRBV25-1|TRBJ1-6|NA
CASSELWGGGTLHF
>TRBV5-8|TRBJ2-5|NA
CASRRETQYF
>TRBV29-1|TRBJ2-7|once
CSVEGAGTDTYEQYF
>TRBV2|TRBJ2-5|NA
CASSVARETQYF
>TRBV30|TRBJ2-7|NA
CAWSVLGGFHEQYF
>TRBV15|TRBJ2-2|NA
CATSRDSLAGGPSVLFF
>TRBV7-9|TRBJ1-2|NA
CASSLHGQGLGYTF
>TRBV29-1|TRBJ2-7|NA
CSVVPGGVTYEQYF
>TRBV7-2|TRBJ1-5|NA
CASSSTTGSSQPQHF
>TRBV4-2|TRBJ2-5|once
CASSQEKGGQGLETQYF
>TRBV30|TRBJ2-7|NA
CAWSVDSSYEQYF
>TRBV9|TRBJ2-2|NA
CASSVVPSANTGELFF
>TRBV7-2|TRBJ2-1|NA
CASSLGPSGRGDEQFF
>TRBV6-5|NA|NA
CASSYSAGSSYEQYF
>TRBV7-2|TRBJ2-3|few
CASSLAGGRPYF
>TRBV11-1|TRBJ1-5|NA
CASSLAPGSNQPQHF
>TRBV5-1|TRBJ2-2|NA
CASSQSGGNTGELFF
>TRBV4-3|TRBJ2-5|NA
CASSQDGTGGKETQYF
>TRBV4-2|TRBJ2-7|NA
CASSQRVGEARGSYEQYF
>TRBV4-3|TRBJ1-1|NA
CASSPGQLNTEAFF
>TRBV5-1|TRBJ2-2|NA
CASSPWTESYTGELFF
>TRBV6-1|TRBJ1-4|NA
CASSVGTQEEKLFF
>TRBV7-9|TRBJ2-7|NA
CASSLRQERYEQYF
>TRBV4-3|TRBJ2-5|NA
CASSQDYRRQGQVTQYF
>TRBV19|TRBJ1-1|many
CASTQIEGAGKKAFF
>TRBV21-1|TRBJ2-7|NA
CASSKEPDRPVYEQYF
>TRBV6-6|TRBJ2-7|NA
CASSSGQASYEQYF